Listed below are T cell receptor beta chains from one sample, sequenced in a study of blood T cell repertoires in COVID-19. Assay used: immunoSEQ multiplex PCR; TCRdb lists only in-frame clones, some missing. The table has some 320,000 clones, 90% seen once. Sequenced input: PBMCs or T cells enriched from blood (not recorded which). All receptors derive from a man between 60 and 75 years old who had recovered from COVID-19. Both conserved end residues are part of each CDR3. The D gene is left open where the match is weak. Clone size appears in some rows only: once, few, many, or a class for an expanded clone.

d_gene: NA
j_gene: TRBJ2-2
v_gene: TRBV7-8
abundance: NA
CDR3aa: CASSRHIGELFF
CDR3nt: TGTGCCAGCAGCAGACATATCGGGGAGCTGTTTTTT

d_gene: NA
j_gene: TRBJ2-7
v_gene: TRBV7-9
abundance: NA
CDR3aa: CASSSSPYEQYF
CDR3nt: TGTGCCAGCAGCTCCAGTCCCTACGAGCAGTACTTC

d_gene: NA
j_gene: TRBJ1-6
v_gene: TRBV30
abundance: NA
CDR3aa: CAWSVGGTVYNSPLHF
CDR3nt: TGTGCCTGGAGTGTTGGCGGGACTGTTTATAATTCACCCCTCCACTTT

d_gene: TRBD1
j_gene: TRBJ2-3
v_gene: TRBV7-9
abundance: once
CDR3aa: CASSQQGALSTDTQYF
CDR3nt: TGTGCCAGCAGCCAGCAGGGGGCGCTTAGCACAGATACGCAGTATTTT

d_gene: TRBD1
j_gene: TRBJ1-1
v_gene: TRBV3-1/TRBV3-2
abundance: NA
CDR3aa: CASSQQGQGNTEAFF
CDR3nt: TGTGCCAGCAGCCAACAGGGACAGGGGAACACTGAAGCTTTCTTT

d_gene: TRBD1
j_gene: TRBJ1-5
v_gene: TRBV4-1
abundance: NA
CDR3aa: CASSKVVGTGRQPQHF
CDR3nt: TGCGCCAGCAGCAAAGTTGTCGGGACAGGTAGACAGCCCCAGCATTTT

d_gene: TRBD1
j_gene: TRBJ2-7
v_gene: TRBV3-1/TRBV3-2
abundance: NA
CDR3aa: CASSQSSGGVYEQYF
CDR3nt: TGTGCCAGCAGCCAGAGCTCAGGGGGTGTCTACGAGCAGTACTTC

d_gene: NA
j_gene: TRBJ1-1
v_gene: TRBV19
abundance: NA
CDR3aa: CASTGRDLVGEAFF
CDR3nt: TGTGCCAGTACGGGCAGGGATTTAGTCGGTGAAGCTTTCTTT

d_gene: NA
j_gene: TRBJ1-2
v_gene: TRBV30
abundance: NA
CDR3aa: CAWSDTGDGYTF
CDR3nt: TGTGCCTGGAGTGACACAGGTGACGGCTACACCTTC

d_gene: TRBD2
j_gene: TRBJ2-2
v_gene: TRBV11-2
abundance: NA
CDR3aa: CASSKLAGGSNTGELFF
CDR3nt: TGTGCCAGCAGCAAACTAGCGGGGGGTTCTAACACCGGGGAGCTGTTTTTT

d_gene: NA
j_gene: TRBJ2-2
v_gene: TRBV5-8
abundance: NA
CDR3aa: CASSSTHNTGELFF
CDR3nt: TGTGCCAGCAGCTCAACACACAACACCGGGGAGCTGTTTTTT

d_gene: TRBD1
j_gene: TRBJ1-6
v_gene: TRBV6-5
abundance: once
CDR3aa: CASSRQGLNSPLHF
CDR3nt: TGTGCCAGCAGTCGACAGGGACTCAATTCACCCCTCCACTTT

d_gene: NA
j_gene: TRBJ2-5
v_gene: TRBV25-1
abundance: NA
CDR3aa: CASSERTRPQETQYF
CDR3nt: TGTGCCAGCAGTGAAAGAACTAGGCCCCAAGAGACCCAGTACTTC

d_gene: NA
j_gene: TRBJ2-3
v_gene: TRBV5-1
abundance: NA
CDR3aa: CASSFGRPTTDTQYF
CDR3nt: TGCGCCAGCAGCTTTGGCAGGCCAACCACAGATACGCAGTATTTT

d_gene: TRBD2
j_gene: TRBJ2-7
v_gene: TRBV9
abundance: NA
CDR3aa: CASSPSGGHEQYF
CDR3nt: TGTGCCAGCAGCCCTAGCGGGGGCCACGAGCAGTACTTC

d_gene: TRBD2
j_gene: TRBJ2-5
v_gene: TRBV27
abundance: NA
CDR3aa: CASRGGGLASGETQYF
CDR3nt: TGTGCCAGCAGGGGAGGGGGACTAGCCTCGGGAGAGACCCAGTACTTC

d_gene: TRBD1
j_gene: TRBJ2-3
v_gene: TRBV19
abundance: NA
CDR3aa: CASRLQGGRADTQYF
CDR3nt: TGTGCCAGTAGATTACAGGGGGGACGGGCAGATACGCAGTATTTT

d_gene: NA
j_gene: TRBJ1-6
v_gene: TRBV4-3
abundance: once
CDR3aa: CASSQAAGVNSPLHF
CDR3nt: TGCGCCAGCAGCCAAGCAGCAGGGGTCAATTCACCCCTCCACTTT

d_gene: NA
j_gene: TRBJ1-2
v_gene: TRBV12-3/TRBV12-4
abundance: NA
CDR3aa: CASSKSDGYTF
CDR3nt: TGTGCCAGCAGTAAGAGCGATGGCTACACCTTC

d_gene: NA
j_gene: TRBJ1-6
v_gene: TRBV6-5
abundance: NA
CDR3aa: CASSYSPGSPLHF
CDR3nt: TGTGCCAGCAGTTATTCTCCGGGATCACCCCTCCACTTT

d_gene: NA
j_gene: TRBJ2-5
v_gene: TRBV20-1
abundance: NA
CDR3aa: CSASKAVGLETQYF
CDR3nt: TGCAGTGCTAGTAAAGCGGTTGGGTTAGAGACCCAGTACTTC

d_gene: NA
j_gene: TRBJ1-2
v_gene: TRBV15
abundance: NA
CDR3aa: CATSRGTGRGYTF
CDR3nt: TGTGCCACCAGCAGAGGAACAGGGCGAGGCTACACCTTC

d_gene: TRBD2
j_gene: TRBJ2-1
v_gene: TRBV4-2
abundance: NA
CDR3aa: CASSQESVTSGYNEQFF
CDR3nt: TGTGCCAGCAGCCAAGAATCTGTGACTAGCGGCTACAATGAGCAGTTCTTC

d_gene: TRBD1
j_gene: TRBJ2-2
v_gene: TRBV19
abundance: NA
CDR3aa: CASSADRVGTGELFF
CDR3nt: TGTGCCAGTAGTGCCGACAGGGTCGGGACCGGGGAGCTGTTTTTT

d_gene: TRBD2
j_gene: TRBJ2-3
v_gene: TRBV7-2
abundance: NA
CDR3aa: CASSASAGATQYF
CDR3nt: TGTGCCAGCAGCGCCTCGGCGGGAGCTACGCAGTATTTT

d_gene: NA
j_gene: TRBJ1-2
v_gene: TRBV2
abundance: NA
CDR3aa: CASSGQRNYGYTF
CDR3nt: TGTGCCAGCAGTGGACAACGGAACTATGGCTACACCTTC

d_gene: NA
j_gene: TRBJ2-1
v_gene: TRBV18
abundance: once
CDR3aa: CASSRGYNEQFF
CDR3nt: TGTGCCAGCTCCCGGGGGTACAATGAGCAGTTCTTC

d_gene: TRBD1
j_gene: TRBJ1-6
v_gene: TRBV7-9
abundance: NA
CDR3aa: CASSLGTGRSPLHF
CDR3nt: TGTGCCAGCAGCTTAGGGACAGGGCGGTCACCCCTCCACTTT

d_gene: NA
j_gene: TRBJ1-3
v_gene: TRBV29-1
abundance: NA
CDR3aa: CSGQTGSGNTIYF
CDR3nt: TGCAGCGGACAAACAGGGAGCGGAAACACCATATATTTT

d_gene: NA
j_gene: TRBJ1-6
v_gene: TRBV6-5
abundance: NA
CDR3aa: CASTPGGSGNSPLHF
CDR3nt: TGTGCCAGCACCCCCGGGGGGAGCGGTAATTCACCCCTCCACTTT

d_gene: NA
j_gene: TRBJ1-1
v_gene: TRBV19
abundance: NA
CDR3aa: CASAGAGVNTEAFF
CDR3nt: TGTGCCAGTGCTGGGGCAGGGGTGAACACTGAAGCTTTCTTT

d_gene: NA
j_gene: TRBJ2-1
v_gene: TRBV19
abundance: NA
CDR3aa: CASSTSSYNEQFF
CDR3nt: TGTGCCAGCTCGACTAGCTCCTACAATGAGCAGTTCTTC